The 24 T cell receptor beta chains below were found in one sample sequenced in a study of ipilimumab plus nivolumab after autologous stem cell transplantation. Sequenced by immunoSEQ multiplex PCR; TCRdb stores in-frame clones only, minus some. The table has roughly 16,000 clones, 75% to 85% seen once; the top ten hold more than 15%. Sequenced material: PBMCs, taken in a trial of ipilimumab plus nivolumab as post-transplant consolidation. The source of these receptors is a male donor with diffuse large B-cell lymphoma.

The chain carries TRBV5-5 and TRBJ2-5; D uncertain. This CDR3 contains 13 residues. Trimming left V 1 base short and J 3 bases short, with 7 bases between. Germline V lookup: CDR1 SGHKS, CDR2 YYEKEE (reference sequence). CDR3 DNA sequence: TGTGCCAGCAGCTTGTTGAGCAAAGAGACCCAGTACTTC. Translating it yields CASSLLSKETQYF. Full variable domain (rest looked up from reference TRBV5-5 and TRBJ2-5): DAGVTQSPTHLIKTRGQQVTLRCSPISGHKSVSWYQQVLGQGPQFIFQYYEKEERGRGNFPDRFSARQFPNYSSELNVNALLLGDSALYLCASSLLSKETQYFGPGTRLLVL.

J is TRBJ2-1 and V is TRBV7-2; tentatively, D is TRBD1 (6 bases). The CDR3 spans 16 residues. Looked up from germline, CDR1 is SGHTA and CDR2 is FQGNSA. Deletions cut 1 base from V and 5 bases from J, with 15 bases between. CDR3 loop: CASSLVGTGFDNEQFF. CDR3 bases: TGTGCCAGCAGCTTAGTGGGTACAGGGTTCGACAATGAGCAGTTCTTC. The variable domain in full, with the rest retrieved from reference TRBV7-2 and TRBJ2-1, is GAGVSQSPSNKVTEKGKDVELRCDPISGHTALYWYRQSLGQGLEFLIYFQGNSAPDKSGLPSDRFSAERTGGSVSTLTIQRTQQEDSAVYLCASSLVGTGFDNEQFFGPGTRLTVL.

V usage is TRBV7-2 and J usage is TRBJ2-4, with TRBD2 matching 8 bases. There are 14 residues in the CDR3. Germline CDR1 SGHTA, CDR2 FQGNSA. V lost 0 bases, J lost 7 bases, and 2 bases stayed unmatched. DNA for the CDR3: TGTGCCAGCAGCTTAGCGCGGGGGGAGAACATTCAGTACTTC. Protein product: CASSLARGENIQYF. The full variable domain, its missing parts supplied by reference TRBV7-2 and TRBJ2-4, is GAGVSQSPSNKVTEKGKDVELRCDPISGHTALYWYRQSLGQGLEFLIYFQGNSAPDKSGLPSDRFSAERTGGSVSTLTIQRTQQEDSAVYLCASSLARGENIQYFGAGTRLSVL.

This clone was found a few times. The gene calls are TRBV5-4 and TRBJ1-4, with 9 nucleotides matching TRBD1. V lost 4 bases to trimming and J lost 5 bases; unmatched junction nucleotides: 3. CDR3 length: 14 residues. Germline CDR1 SGHNT, CDR2 YYREEE (reference sequence). The DNA of the CDR3 is TGTGCCAGCAGCCGACAGGGGGAAAATGAAAAACTGTTTTTT. The encoded protein is CASSRQGENEKLFF.

The chain employs TRBV4-1 and TRBJ1-5; D is uncertain. The CDR3 consists of 16 residues. CDR1 and CDR2 from the germline V gene are MGHRA and YSYEKL. The germline V and J ends were trimmed by 0 bases and 3 bases, with 12 bases remaining between them. The CDR3 region is CASSQEETTDNQPQHF. The CDR3 DNA sequence: TGCGCCAGCAGCCAAGAGGAGACAACCGACAATCAGCCCCAGCATTTT.

The chain combines TRBV7-8 with TRBJ1-1; 11 bases fit TRBD1. Looked up from germline, CDR1 is SGHVS and CDR2 is FQNEAQ. V trimming: 2 bases; J trimming: 4 bases; junction bases outside the gene matches: 6. The CDR3 loop spans 16 amino acids. The CDR3: CASSLRAGTGGTEAFF. In DNA, the CDR3 is TGTGCCAGCAGCTTAAGAGCCGGGACAGGGGGCACTGAAGCTTTCTTT.

This clone was detected a few times. V gene TRBV18 combines with J gene TRBJ2-1, with a possible D match to TRBD1 (5 bases). This CDR3 contains 16 residues. Germline V gene sequence: CDR1 KGHSH, CDR2 LQKENI. Trimming took off 6 bases at V and 5 bases at J, with 20 bases between the two ends. CDR3 in amino acids: CASSWVGDAADNEQFF. As DNA, the CDR3 is TGTGCCAGCTCGTGGGTAGGGGATGCCGCCGACAATGAGCAGTTCTTC.

The genes are TRBV5-1 and TRBJ2-7; 13 bases agree with TRBD2. CDR1 and CDR2 (germline): SGHRS, YFSETQ. The CDR3 spans 19 residues. V lost 4 bases and J lost 5; bases outside the gene matches: 18. In DNA, the CDR3 is TGCGCCAGCAGCAAAGGACTAGCGGGAGAGAAATTTGGCCGCCACGAGCAGTACTTC. Protein: CASSKGLAGEKFGRHEQYF.

The table lists this clone with a count of one. This chain uses TRBV29-1 with TRBJ1-2; D is unresolved. From germline, CDR1 is SQVTM and CDR2 ANQGSEA. The ends were cut back, 4 bases at V and 1 base at J, with 13 bases in the middle. This CDR3 comprises 14 residues. CDR3 in amino acids: CSVVDPTFNYGYTF. The CDR3 region has the DNA TGCAGCGTTGTGGACCCCACCTTTAACTATGGCTACACCTTC.

The chain has TRBV6-5 and TRBJ2-7; D is unresolved. Per the germline V gene, CDR1 is MNHEY and CDR2 is SVGAGI. V shed 8 bases and J shed 0 bases, with 14 bases lying between them. This CDR3 spans 14 amino acids. In nucleotides, the CDR3 is TGTGCCAGCGCCATCTCACCAAGCTCCTACGAGCAGTACTTC. It encodes CASAISPSSYEQYF.

The V call is TRBV18, the J call TRBJ2-7, with D uncertain. The CDR3 spans 14 residues. Germline CDR1 KGHSH, CDR2 LQKENI. V lost 6 bases, J lost 5 bases, and 17 bases lay in between. This chain's CDR3 is CASSLTARGHEQYF. CDR3 DNA sequence: TGTGCCAGCTCCCTTACTGCGCGTGGGCACGAGCAGTACTTC. The full variable domain, rest sourced from reference TRBV18 and TRBJ2-7, is NAGVMQNPRHLVRRRGQEARLRCSPMKGHSHVYWYRQLPEEGLKFMVYLQKENIIDESGMPKERFSAEFPKEGPSILRIQQVVRGDSAAYFCASSLTARGHEQYFGPGTRLTVT.

The chain couples TRBV7-9 to TRBJ2-5; 7 bases are a match to TRBD1. The CDR3 extends over 15 amino acids. Germline values: CDR1 SEHNR, CDR2 FQNEAQ (reference sequence). V trimming: 5 bases; J trimming: 4 bases; junction bases outside the gene matches: 10. The CDR3 loop reads CASSIHQGVSETQYF. CDR3 bases: TGTGCCAGCAGCATTCACCAGGGGGTATCAGAGACCCAGTACTTC. Full variable domain (outside the CDR3, taken from reference TRBV7-9 and TRBJ2-5): DTGVSQNPRHKITKRGQNVTFRCDPISEHNRLYWYRQTLGQGPEFLTYFQNEAQLEKSRLLSDRFSAERPKGSFSTLEIQRTEQGDSAMYLCASSIHQGVSETQYFGPGTRLLVL.

The chain joins TRBV19 to TRBJ1-2; weak D call: TRBD1 (5 bases). CDR1 LNHDA and CDR2 SQIVND come from the germline V gene (reference sequence). V dropped 3 bases and J dropped 4 bases, with 12 bases sitting between them. The CDR3 spans 14 residues. CDR3 loop: CASSIPGTGYGYTF. The CDR3 nucleotides read TGTGCCAGTAGTATCCCAGGGACCGGCTATGGCTACACCTTC.

V usage is TRBV11-2 and J usage is TRBJ2-5, with 10 bases fitting TRBD2. The CDR3 is 15 amino acids. CDR1 and CDR2 from the germline V gene are SGHAT and FQNNGV. Trimming cost V 4 bases and J 2 bases; bases outside gene matches: 4. Written as DNA, the CDR3 is TGTGCCAGCAGCTCCGGACTAGCGGAGCAAGAGACCCAGTACTTC. This translates into CASSSGLAEQETQYF.

This chain links TRBV2 with TRBJ1-1, with D hard to call. Germline V gene lookup returns CDR1 SNHLY and CDR2 FYNNEI. CDR3 length: 14 amino acids. The germline V and J ends were trimmed by 2 bases and 1 base, with 8 bases remaining between them. The CDR3 nucleotides are TGTGCCAGCAGTGAATGGGAGGGGAACACTGAAGCTTTCTTT. Its protein product is CASSEWEGNTEAFF.

The chain joins TRBV30 to TRBJ2-1; no reliable D call. Trimming stripped 4 bases from V and 0 bases from J, with 10 bases between. The V gene's germline CDR1 is GTSNPN and CDR2 SVGIG (reference sequence). The CDR3 has 14 residues. The CDR3 DNA reads as TGTGCCTGGAATGGGCGTAGCTCCTACAATGAGCAGTTCTTC. This codes for CAWNGRSSYNEQFF.

On this clone: One junction end disagrees with the germline gene, perhaps due to a read error. V gene TRBV7-7 combines with J gene TRBJ2-5, with D perhaps TRBD1 (5 bases). The CDR3 length is 15 residues. From germline, CDR1 is SSHAT and CDR2 FNYEAQ (reference sequence). DNA of the CDR3: TGTGCTAGCAGCTTAGAGACAGTACCGCAAGAGACCCAGTACTTC. Translating gives CASSLETVPQETQYF.

As to this clone: The junction does not match germline at one end; this may be a read error. The CDR3 here is CASSLGDTGQETQYF. DNA of the CDR3: TGTGCTAGCAGCTTAGGGGACACCGGGCAAGAGACCCAGTACTTC. The chain carries TRBV7-7 and TRBJ2-5; D is perhaps TRBD1 (6 bases). This CDR3 has 15 amino acids. Germline V lookup: CDR1 SSHAT, CDR2 FNYEAQ (reference sequence).

This chain links TRBV5-4 with TRBJ2-1; 12 nucleotides line up with TRBD2. Germline lookup yields CDR1 SGHNT and CDR2 YYREEE (reference sequence). V trimming: 3 bases; J trimming: 6 bases; junction bases outside the gene matches: 1. The CDR3 spans 14 residues. In DNA, the CDR3 is TGTGCCAGCAGCTCGACTAGCGGGAGCAATGAGCAGTTCTTC. Protein: CASSSTSGSNEQFF.

The chain joins TRBV27 to TRBJ2-3; D possibly matches TRBD1 or TRBD2 (5 bases each). The CDR3 extends over 14 amino acids. Germline CDR1 and CDR2: MNHEY and SMNVEV (reference sequence). The V and J ends lost 3 bases and 6 bases respectively, with 13 bases between them. The CDR3 DNA reads TGTGCCAGCAGTTTTTGGGGGAGAATTGATACGCAGTATTTT. Amino acids: CASSFWGRIDTQYF.

CDR3 DNA: TGTGCCAGCAGCCAGATTGCAGGGGCAGCGAAAAACATTCAGTACTTC. Its protein is CASSQIAGAAKNIQYF. The J gene is TRBJ2-4, the V gene TRBV5-4; weak D call: TRBD1 (6 bases). The ends were cut back, 4 bases at V and 4 bases at J, with 18 bases in the middle. There are 16 residues in the CDR3. Germline V gene lookup returns CDR1 SGHNT and CDR2 YYREEE (reference sequence).

V gene TRBV5-6 combines with J gene TRBJ2-1; D not certain. Trimming cost V 4 bases and J 12 bases, with 14 bases left between them. Germline CDR1 reads SGHDT; CDR2 reads YYEEEE. The CDR3 sequence is 12 residues long. The CDR3, as DNA: TGTGCCAGCAGCCCCCGGACCAGCCGGCAGTTCTTC. This encodes CASSPRTSRQFF.

The rearrangement links TRBV10-3 to TRBJ1-6; 8 positions agree with TRBD1. CDR1 is ENHRY, CDR2 SYGVKD, per germline. V dropped 6 bases and J dropped 5; count of bases not matched to a gene: 6. The CDR3 has 15 residues. CDR3 protein: CAIRKDRGDNSPLHF. The CDR3 DNA is TGTGCCATCAGAAAAGACAGGGGCGATAATTCACCCCTCCACTTT.

This chain links TRBV5-4 with TRBJ1-1, with D uncertain. The CDR3 runs to 13 residues. Trimming stripped 2 bases from V and 2 bases from J, with 7 bases between. The germline CDR1 and CDR2 sequences are SGHNT and YYREEE (reference sequence). CDR3 loop: CASSFTSNTEAFF. In nucleotides, the CDR3 is TGTGCCAGCAGCTTTACGAGTAACACTGAAGCTTTCTTT.